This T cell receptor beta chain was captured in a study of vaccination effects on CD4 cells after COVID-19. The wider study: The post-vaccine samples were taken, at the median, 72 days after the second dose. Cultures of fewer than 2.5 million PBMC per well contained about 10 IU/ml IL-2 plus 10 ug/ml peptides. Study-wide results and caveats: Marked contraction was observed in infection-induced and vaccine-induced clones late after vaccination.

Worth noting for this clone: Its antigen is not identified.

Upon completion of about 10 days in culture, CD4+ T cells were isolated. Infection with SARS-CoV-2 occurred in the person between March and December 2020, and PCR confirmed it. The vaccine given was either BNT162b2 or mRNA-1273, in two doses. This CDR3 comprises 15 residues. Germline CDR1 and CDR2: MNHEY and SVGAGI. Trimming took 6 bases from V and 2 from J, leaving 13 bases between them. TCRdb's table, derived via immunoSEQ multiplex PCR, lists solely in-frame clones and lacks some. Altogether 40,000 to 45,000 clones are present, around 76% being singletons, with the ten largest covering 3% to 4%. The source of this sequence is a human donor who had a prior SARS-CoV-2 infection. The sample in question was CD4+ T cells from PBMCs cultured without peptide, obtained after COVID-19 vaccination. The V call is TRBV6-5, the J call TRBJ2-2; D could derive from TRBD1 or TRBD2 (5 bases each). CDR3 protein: CASRSGTANTGELFF. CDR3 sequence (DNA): TGTGCCAGCAGATCCGGGACGGCTAACACCGGGGAGCTGTTTTTT.